The next 21 T cell receptor beta chains were all read from a single sample in a study of control samples from healthy donors and cancer patients (dated by TCRdb to about 2020). Libraries came from the immunoSEQ multiplex PCR assay. TCRdb took over this immuneACCESS table, retaining in-frame rearrangements with V and J assigned. Such tables are incomplete; in checked studies, under half of the missing clones stem from an unresolved V gene, and the remainder is unexplained. This sample gives about 140,000 clones in total; more than 85% of them show up just once. The top ten clones comprise approximately 2.9% of the sample. The material sequenced was blood. These receptors were collected from a man aged 30 to 45 in good health.

This chain joins TRBV5-6 and TRBJ1-2, with TRBD1 identical over 9 bases. V lost 3 bases to trimming and J lost 7 bases; unmatched junction nucleotides: 13. Germline CDR1 and CDR2: SGHDT and YYEEEE. This CDR3 has 16 amino acids. CDR3 bases: TGTGCCAGCAGCTCCGGGACAGGGTTTATCTCAAGTGGCTACACCTTC. Translating gives CASSSGTGFISSGYTF.

Many counts were recorded for this clone. The V and J genes are TRBV18 and TRBJ2-7; D may be TRBD2 (5 bases). The CDR3 extends over 16 amino acids. Trimming cost V 1 base and J 0 bases, with 13 bases left between them. The germline CDR1 and CDR2 sequences are KGHSH and LQKENI. CDR3 region: CASSPLPLGSSYEQYF. For the CDR3, the DNA is TGTGCCAGCTCACCACTTCCTTTGGGGAGCTCCTACGAGCAGTACTTC.

The V gene is TRBV6-6, the J gene TRBJ2-7; tentatively, D is TRBD2 (7 bases). This CDR3 region has 14 residues. The V end was cut by 5 bases, the J end by 3 bases, with 14 bases between. Germline V CDR1 and CDR2: MNHNY, SVGAGI (reference sequence). This chain's CDR3 is CASSPGGGNYEQYF. The CDR3 bases are TGTGCCAGCAGTCCGGGGGGCGGAAACTACGAGCAGTACTTC.

The chain employs TRBV5-6 and TRBJ1-1; possible D gene TRBD1, 5 bases. Trimming cost V 0 bases and J 1 base, with 7 bases left between them. CDR3 length: 14 amino acids. Germline CDR1 is SGHDT and CDR2 is YYEEEE. The CDR3 here is CASSLERGNTEAFF. Written as DNA, the CDR3 is TGTGCCAGCAGCTTGGAGAGGGGGAACACTGAAGCTTTCTTT.

This clone was recorded a few times. The chain has TRBV6-6 and TRBJ1-5, with a possible D match to TRBD1 (6 bases). CDR1 MNHNY and CDR2 SVGAGI come from the germline V gene (reference sequence). The CDR3 runs 14 residues. V dropped 4 bases and J dropped 7 bases, with 14 bases sitting between them. The CDR3 DNA is TGTGCCAGCAGTTTCGTATCAGGGGAGCAGCCCCAGCATTTT. It yields the protein CASSFVSGEQPQHF.

DNA of the CDR3: TGCGCCAGCAGTGCGGGACTCTACGAGCAGTACTTC. This sequence encodes CASSAGLYEQYF. The chain uses TRBV10-2 and TRBJ2-7, with a weak D call TRBD2 (6 bases). V lost 4 bases and J lost 3, with 7 bases in between. CDR3 size: 12 residues. Germline V gene lookup returns CDR1 WSHSY and CDR2 SAAADI.

Comment on this clone: Other nucleotide sequences from this sample produce the same CDR3. The V gene is TRBV7-3, the J gene TRBJ2-1; 14 bases are shared with TRBD2. J lost 8 bases, V lost 4 bases, and 13 bases had no gene match. Per germline, CDR1 SGHTA and CDR2 FQGTGA. The length of the CDR3 is 18 residues. This CDR3 is CASSSGAGTSGGWDEQFF. As DNA, the CDR3 is TGTGCCAGCAGCTCCGGAGCCGGGACTAGCGGGGGTTGGGATGAGCAGTTCTTC.

The chain recombines TRBV28 with TRBJ2-7; 8 bases are shared with TRBD2. The germline gives CDR1 MDHEN, CDR2 SYDVKM. The CDR3 has 15 amino acids. The V and J ends lost 3 bases and 3 bases, in that order; junction bases with no gene match: 7. The CDR3, as DNA: TGTGCCAGCAGTTTTTTTTCGACTAGCGACTACGAGCAGTACTTC. It specifies CASSFFSTSDYEQYF.

The chain uses TRBV11-2 and TRBJ2-3, with no clear D. The CDR3 runs 12 residues. Trimming left V 6 bases short and J 7 bases short, with 11 bases between. Germline CDR1 is SGHAT and CDR2 is FQNNGV. CDR3 DNA sequence: TGTGCCAGCAGTTATAGTCCTCATACGCAGTATTTT. Its translation: CASSYSPHTQYF.

This chain uses TRBV6-5 with TRBJ1-6; D is unresolved. The CDR3 consists of 16 residues. Germline assignment: CDR1 MNHEY and CDR2 SVGAGI. Trimming cost V 4 bases and J 6 bases, with 16 bases left between them. The CDR3 loop reads CASSSPDANFNSPLHF. In DNA form, the CDR3 reads TGTGCCAGCAGTTCCCCCGACGCCAACTTTAATTCACCCCTCCACTTT.

This clone was counted a few times. V is TRBV6-5 and J is TRBJ2-7; a possible D gene is TRBD1 (5 bases). Trimming shortened V by 4 bases and J by 5 bases, and 12 bases separated the two germline ends. CDR3 length: 13 amino acids. Germline V gives CDR1 MNHEY, CDR2 SVGAGI. The CDR3 sequence: CASSFSTGNEQYF. As DNA, the CDR3 is TGTGCCAGCAGTTTCTCAACAGGAAACGAGCAGTACTTC.

This chain connects TRBV18 to TRBJ1-4; TRBD1 might be the D (6 bases). The CDR3 runs 15 residues. CDR1 is KGHSH and CDR2 is LQKENI in the germline V gene. V was shortened by 2 bases and J by 8 bases, with 15 bases between the two germline ends. The CDR3 protein is CASSPSAGVYEKLFF. The CDR3 bases are TGTGCCAGCTCACCATCGGCAGGGGTGTACGAAAAACTGTTTTTT. Full variable domain (rest looked up from reference TRBV18 and TRBJ1-4): NAGVMQNPRHLVRRRGQEARLRCSPMKGHSHVYWYRQLPEEGLKFMVYLQKENIIDESGMPKERFSAEFPKEGPSILRIQQVVRGDSAAYFCASSPSAGVYEKLFFGSGTQLSVL.

The chain carries TRBV7-2 and TRBJ1-1; D is unresolved. The germline V gene has CDR1 SGHTA and CDR2 FQGNSA. The CDR3 extends over 13 amino acids. Trimming took off 4 bases at V and 0 bases at J, with 6 bases between the two ends. CDR3 loop: CASSYGMNTEAFF. As DNA, the CDR3 is TGTGCCAGCAGCTACGGGATGAACACTGAAGCTTTCTTT.

V gene TRBV2 combines with J gene TRBJ2-4; 7 bases fit TRBD2. Germline V gives CDR1 SNHLY, CDR2 FYNNEI. V shed 4 bases and J 9 bases; nucleotides not matched to a gene: 12. This CDR3 spans 15 amino acids. CDR3 bases: TGTGCCAGCAGTGTTTCAGCCGGGGGGAATGGCATTCAGTACTTC. Translated, it gives CASSVSAGGNGIQYF.

This sequence joins TRBV30 and TRBJ1-1; no clear D. Germline CDR1 reads GTSNPN; CDR2 reads SVGIG (reference sequence). Trimming removed 4 bases at V and 0 bases at J, with 9 bases between. The CDR3 is 13 residues long. Here the CDR3 reads CAWTGLLNTEAFF. The DNA of the CDR3 is TGTGCCTGGACAGGCCTTTTGAACACTGAAGCTTTCTTT.

On this clone: Other DNA sequences in the sample encode the same CDR3. The genes are TRBV30 and TRBJ1-6, with 9 bases fitting TRBD1. The CDR3 has 11 residues. Germline CDR1 is GTSNPN and CDR2 is SVGIG (reference sequence). The chain's CDR3 is CALGQGSPLHF. The CDR3 region has the DNA TGTGCTCTTGGACAGGGGTCACCCCTCCACTTT.

This clone was recorded once. This chain links TRBV28 with TRBJ2-7; the D gene is possibly TRBD2 (6 bases). The length of the CDR3 is 15 residues. V dropped 4 bases and J dropped 0 bases, with 13 bases sitting between them. Per the germline V gene, CDR1 is MDHEN and CDR2 is SYDVKM. For the CDR3, the DNA is TGTGCCAGCAGTTCCCGGGGACTGACCTCCTACGAGCAGTACTTC. Translation: CASSSRGLTSYEQYF.

The V gene is TRBV29-1, the J gene TRBJ1-2; 7 bases are a match to TRBD1. V was clipped by 7 bases and J by 6 bases; unmatched bases: 5. Germline V gene data show CDR1 as SQVTM and CDR2 as ANQGSEA. CDR3 length equals 11 residues. CDR3: CSGQGSNGYTF. CDR3 DNA sequence: TGCAGCGGACAGGGTTCAAATGGCTACACCTTC. Combining the CDR3 with reference TRBV29-1 and TRBJ1-2 gives the whole variable domain SAVISQKPSRDICQRGTSLTIQCQVDSQVTMMFWYRQQPGQSLTLIATANQGSEATYESGFVIDKFPISRPNLTFSTLTVSNMSPEDSSIYLCSGQGSNGYTFGSGTRLTVV.

V is TRBV24-1 and J is TRBJ1-2; no reliable D call. Trimming cost V 9 bases and J 6 bases, with 13 bases left between them. Germline CDR1 reads KGHDR; CDR2 reads SFDVKD. The CDR3 is made up of 12 amino acids. CDR3 residues: CATWAIGNGYTF. The CDR3, as DNA: TGTGCCACCTGGGCCATTGGGAATGGCTACACCTTC.

V usage is TRBV5-1 and J usage is TRBJ2-1; D perhaps matches TRBD2 (6 bases). The V gene lost 7 bases and the J gene lost 5 bases, with 16 bases spanning the gap. Germline-derived CDR1 and CDR2 are SGHRS and YFSETQ. This CDR3 comprises 14 residues. Here the CDR3 DNA reads TGCGCCAGCGGAGGAGCGGGCGCTGACAATGAGCAGTTCTTC. Translated: CASGGAGADNEQFF.

This rearrangement joins TRBV24-1 to TRBJ1-5; no reliable D call. The V gene's germline CDR1 is KGHDR and CDR2 SFDVKD. The length of the CDR3 is 13 residues. The germline V and J ends were trimmed by 4 bases and 2 bases, with 5 bases remaining between them. CDR3 nucleotides: TGTGCCACCAGTGAGGGAGGCAATCAGCCCCAGCATTTT. It translates to CATSEGGNQPQHF.